This TCR beta chain was observed in a study of cytomegalovirus exposure and HLA in healthy donors. Broader study findings: The study found most TCR sequences rare, yet found some public TCRs in many donors. When analyzed later, the rates of TCR association showed variation by HLA locus, with DRB1 the most and HLA-C the fewest. Later genetic work tied a missense DCLRE1C variant to beta-chain V and J trimming.

Comments on this clone: What it binds is not known. This sample includes further DNA sequences coding for the same CDR3.

A multiplex PCR was run with 60 Vbeta primers and 13 Jbeta primers. Profiled with immunoSEQ multiplex PCR; TCRdb holds only in-frame clones, not every one. The data contain some 170,000 clones, about 72% of them singletons. The sample taken for sequencing was PBMCs. This TCR came from a man aged 25 to 45 in good health and CMV-seropositive.

The CDR3 DNA is TGTGCCAGTAGTATCGGCGGGGGAACCTACGAGCAGTACTTC. Protein: CASSIGGGTYEQYF. The gene calls are TRBV19 and TRBJ2-7, with 7 bases lining up with TRBD2. The J segment lost 2 bases and the V segment lost 3 bases, leaving 4 bases of the junction unmatched. This CDR3 contains 14 residues. Looked up from germline, CDR1 is LNHDA and CDR2 is SQIVND (reference sequence).